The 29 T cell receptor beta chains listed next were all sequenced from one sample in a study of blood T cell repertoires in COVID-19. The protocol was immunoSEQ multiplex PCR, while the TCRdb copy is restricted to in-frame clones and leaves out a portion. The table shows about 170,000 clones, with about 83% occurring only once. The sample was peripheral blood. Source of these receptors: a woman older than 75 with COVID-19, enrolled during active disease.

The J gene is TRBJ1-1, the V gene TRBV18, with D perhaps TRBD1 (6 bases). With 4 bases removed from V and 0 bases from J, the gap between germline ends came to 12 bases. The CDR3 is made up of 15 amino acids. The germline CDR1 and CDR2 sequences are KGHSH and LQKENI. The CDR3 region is CASSLGGHMNTEAFF. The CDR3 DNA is TGTGCCAGCTCACTCGGGGGGCACATGAACACTGAAGCTTTCTTT.

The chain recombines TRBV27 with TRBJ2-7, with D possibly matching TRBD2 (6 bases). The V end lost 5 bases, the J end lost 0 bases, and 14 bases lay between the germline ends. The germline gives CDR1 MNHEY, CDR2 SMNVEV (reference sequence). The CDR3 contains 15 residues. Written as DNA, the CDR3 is TGTGCCAGCAGTCCCCGCGGGACGGCCTCCTACGAGCAGTACTTC. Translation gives CASSPRGTASYEQYF.

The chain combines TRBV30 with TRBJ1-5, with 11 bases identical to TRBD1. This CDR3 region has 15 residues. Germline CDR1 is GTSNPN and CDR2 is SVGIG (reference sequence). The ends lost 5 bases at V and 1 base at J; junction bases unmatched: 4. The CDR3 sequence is CAWGQGAWSNQPQHF. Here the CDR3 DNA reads TGTGCCTGGGGACAGGGGGCTTGGAGCAATCAGCCCCAGCATTTT.

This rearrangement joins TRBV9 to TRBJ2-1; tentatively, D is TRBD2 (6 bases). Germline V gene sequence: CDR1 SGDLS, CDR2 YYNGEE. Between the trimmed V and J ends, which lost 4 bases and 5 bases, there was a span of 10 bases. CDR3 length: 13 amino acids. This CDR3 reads CASSRDWNNEQFF. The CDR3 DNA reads TGTGCCAGCAGCCGGGACTGGAACAATGAGCAGTTCTTC.

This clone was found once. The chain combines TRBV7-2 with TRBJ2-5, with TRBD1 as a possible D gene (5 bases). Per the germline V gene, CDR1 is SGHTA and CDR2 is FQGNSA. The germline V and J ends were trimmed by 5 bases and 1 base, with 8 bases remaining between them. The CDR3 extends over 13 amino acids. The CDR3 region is CASSPTAQETQYF. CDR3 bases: TGTGCCAGCAGCCCGACAGCCCAAGAGACCCAGTACTTC. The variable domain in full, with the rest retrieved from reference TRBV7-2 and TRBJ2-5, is GAGVSQSPSNKVTEKGKDVELRCDPISGHTALYWYRQSLGQGLEFLIYFQGNSAPDKSGLPSDRFSAERTGGSVSTLTIQRTQQEDSAVYLCASSPTAQETQYFGPGTRLLVL.

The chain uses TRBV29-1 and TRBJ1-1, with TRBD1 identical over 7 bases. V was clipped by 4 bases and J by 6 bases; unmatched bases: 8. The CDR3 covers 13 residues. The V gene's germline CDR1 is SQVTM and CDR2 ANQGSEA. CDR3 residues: CSVGPDRVSEAFF. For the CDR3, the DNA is TGCAGCGTTGGACCCGACAGGGTCTCTGAAGCTTTCTTT.

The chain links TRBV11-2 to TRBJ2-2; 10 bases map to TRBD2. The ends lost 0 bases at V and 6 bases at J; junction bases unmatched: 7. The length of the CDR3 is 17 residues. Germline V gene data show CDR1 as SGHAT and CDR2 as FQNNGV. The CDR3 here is CASSLEGAGGYAGELFF. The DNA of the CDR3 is TGTGCCAGCAGCTTAGAAGGAGCGGGAGGGTACGCCGGGGAGCTGTTTTTT.

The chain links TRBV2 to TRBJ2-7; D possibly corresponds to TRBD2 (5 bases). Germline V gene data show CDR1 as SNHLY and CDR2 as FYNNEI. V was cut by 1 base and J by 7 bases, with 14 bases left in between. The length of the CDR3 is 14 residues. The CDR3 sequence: CASSEEGGGREQYF. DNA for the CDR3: TGTGCCAGCAGTGAAGAGGGTGGAGGCCGTGAGCAGTACTTC. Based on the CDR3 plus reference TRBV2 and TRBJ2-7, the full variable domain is EPEVTQTPSHQVTQMGQEVILRCVPISNHLYFYWYRQILGQKVEFLVSFYNNEISEKSEIFDDQFSVERPDGSNFTLKIRSTKLEDSAMYFCASSEEGGGREQYFGPGTRLTVT.

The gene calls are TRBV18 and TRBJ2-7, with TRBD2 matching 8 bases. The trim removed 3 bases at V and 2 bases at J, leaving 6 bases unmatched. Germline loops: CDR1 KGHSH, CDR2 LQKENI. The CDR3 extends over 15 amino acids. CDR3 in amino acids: CASSPISGGPYEQYF. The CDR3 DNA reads TGTGCCAGCTCACCGATAAGCGGGGGCCCCTACGAGCAGTACTTC.

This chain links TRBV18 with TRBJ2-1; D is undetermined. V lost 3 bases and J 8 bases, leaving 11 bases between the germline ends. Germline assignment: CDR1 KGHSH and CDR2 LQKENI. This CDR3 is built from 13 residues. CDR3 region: CASSPRPSYEQFF. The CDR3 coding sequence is TGTGCCAGCTCACCGCGGCCGAGCTATGAGCAGTTCTTC.

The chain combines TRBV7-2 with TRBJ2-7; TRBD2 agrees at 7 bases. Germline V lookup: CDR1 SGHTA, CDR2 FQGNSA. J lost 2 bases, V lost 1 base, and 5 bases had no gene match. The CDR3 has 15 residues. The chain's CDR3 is CASSLVNGGTYEQYF. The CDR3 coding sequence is TGTGCCAGCAGCTTAGTGAACGGGGGGACCTACGAGCAGTACTTC. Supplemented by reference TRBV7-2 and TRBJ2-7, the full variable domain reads GAGVSQSPSNKVTEKGKDVELRCDPISGHTALYWYRQSLGQGLEFLIYFQGNSAPDKSGLPSDRFSAERTGGSVSTLTIQRTQQEDSAVYLCASSLVNGGTYEQYFGPGTRLTVT.

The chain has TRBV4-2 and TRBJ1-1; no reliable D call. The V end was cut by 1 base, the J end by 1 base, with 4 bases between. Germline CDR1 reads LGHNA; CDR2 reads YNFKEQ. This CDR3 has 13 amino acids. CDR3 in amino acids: CASSQGRNTEAFF. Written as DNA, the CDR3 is TGTGCCAGCAGCCAAGGCAGGAACACTGAAGCTTTCTTT.

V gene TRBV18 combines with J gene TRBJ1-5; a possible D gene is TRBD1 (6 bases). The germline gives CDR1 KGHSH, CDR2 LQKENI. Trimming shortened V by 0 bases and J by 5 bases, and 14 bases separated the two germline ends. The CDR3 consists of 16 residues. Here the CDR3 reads CASSPPRAGDYQPQHF. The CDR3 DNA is TGTGCCAGCTCACCACCGCGGGCAGGGGATTATCAGCCCCAGCATTTT.

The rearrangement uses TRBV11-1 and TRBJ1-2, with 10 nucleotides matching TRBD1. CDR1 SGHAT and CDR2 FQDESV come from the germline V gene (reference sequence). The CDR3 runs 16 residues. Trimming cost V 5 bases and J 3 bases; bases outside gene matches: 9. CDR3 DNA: TGTGCCAGCAGCGGCCCGCTTGGACAGGGGGACTATGGCTACACCTTC. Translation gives CASSGPLGQGDYGYTF.

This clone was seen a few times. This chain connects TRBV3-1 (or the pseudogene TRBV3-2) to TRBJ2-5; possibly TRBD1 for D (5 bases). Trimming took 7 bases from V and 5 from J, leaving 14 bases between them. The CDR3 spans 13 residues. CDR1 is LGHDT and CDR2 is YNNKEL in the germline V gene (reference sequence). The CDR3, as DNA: TGTGCCAGCATGTTAAGGGGTGGGGAGACCCAGTACTTC. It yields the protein CASMLRGGETQYF.

CDR3: CASKRTGGSNQPQHF. CDR3 nucleotides: TGTGCCAGCAAAAGGACAGGGGGAAGCAATCAGCCCCAGCATTTT. The rearrangement joins TRBV7-2 to TRBJ1-5; 10 nucleotides align to TRBD1. The trim removed 7 bases at V and 1 base at J, leaving 4 bases unmatched. Germline V gene lookup returns CDR1 SGHTA and CDR2 FQGNSA. The CDR3 spans 15 residues.

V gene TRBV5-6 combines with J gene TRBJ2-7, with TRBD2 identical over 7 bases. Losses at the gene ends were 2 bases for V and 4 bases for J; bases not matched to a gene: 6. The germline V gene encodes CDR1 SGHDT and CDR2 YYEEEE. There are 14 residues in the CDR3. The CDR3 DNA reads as TGTGCCAGCAGCTTCCGGGACTACCATTACGAGCAGTACTTC. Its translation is CASSFRDYHYEQYF.

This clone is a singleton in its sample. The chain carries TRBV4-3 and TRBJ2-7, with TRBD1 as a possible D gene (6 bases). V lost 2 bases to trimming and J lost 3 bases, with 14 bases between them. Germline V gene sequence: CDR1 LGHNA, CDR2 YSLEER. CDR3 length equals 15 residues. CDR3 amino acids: CASSQRPGHYYEQYF. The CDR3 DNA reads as TGCGCCAGCAGCCAACGTCCGGGACACTACTACGAGCAGTACTTC.

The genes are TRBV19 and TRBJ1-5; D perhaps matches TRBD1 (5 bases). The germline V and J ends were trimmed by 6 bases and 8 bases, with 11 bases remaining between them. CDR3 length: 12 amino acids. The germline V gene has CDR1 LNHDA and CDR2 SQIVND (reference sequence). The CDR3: CASSPSGEPQHF. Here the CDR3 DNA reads TGTGCCAGTAGCCCTTCGGGGGAGCCCCAGCATTTT.

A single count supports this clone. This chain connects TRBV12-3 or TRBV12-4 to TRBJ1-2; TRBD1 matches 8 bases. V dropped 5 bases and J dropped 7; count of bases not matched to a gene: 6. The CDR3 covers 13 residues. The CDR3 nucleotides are TGTGCCAGCAGTCCCGGACAGGGACGTGGCTACACCTTC. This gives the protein CASSPGQGRGYTF.

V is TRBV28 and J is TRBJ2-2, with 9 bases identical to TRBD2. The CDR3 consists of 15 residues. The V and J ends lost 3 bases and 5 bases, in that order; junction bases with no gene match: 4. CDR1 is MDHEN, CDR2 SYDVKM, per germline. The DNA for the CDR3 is TGTGCCAGCAGTTTCTTAGCGGGAGAGACCGGGGAGCTGTTTTTT. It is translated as CASSFLAGETGELFF.

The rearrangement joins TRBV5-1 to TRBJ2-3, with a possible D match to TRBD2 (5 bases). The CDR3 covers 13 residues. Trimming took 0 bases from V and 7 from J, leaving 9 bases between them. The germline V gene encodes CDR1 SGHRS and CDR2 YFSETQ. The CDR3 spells CASSLVRGNTQYF. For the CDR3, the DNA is TGCGCCAGCAGCTTGGTGCGAGGGAATACGCAGTATTTT.

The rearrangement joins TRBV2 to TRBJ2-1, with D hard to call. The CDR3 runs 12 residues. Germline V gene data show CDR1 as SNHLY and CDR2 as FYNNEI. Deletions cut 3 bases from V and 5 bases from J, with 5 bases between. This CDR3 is CASSDSDNEQFF. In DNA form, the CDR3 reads TGTGCCAGCAGTGACAGCGACAATGAGCAGTTCTTC.

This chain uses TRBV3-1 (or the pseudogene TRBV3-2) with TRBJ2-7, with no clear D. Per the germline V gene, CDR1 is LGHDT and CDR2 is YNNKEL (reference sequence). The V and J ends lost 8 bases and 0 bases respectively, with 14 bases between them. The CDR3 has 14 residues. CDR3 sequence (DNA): TGTGCCAGCGCCCTACTCGGTAGCTCCTACGAGCAGTACTTC. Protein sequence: CASALLGSSYEQYF.

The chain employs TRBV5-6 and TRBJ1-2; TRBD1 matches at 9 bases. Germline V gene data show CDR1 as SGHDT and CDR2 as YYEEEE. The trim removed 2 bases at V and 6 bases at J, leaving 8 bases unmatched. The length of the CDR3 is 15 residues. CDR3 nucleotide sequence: TGTGCCAGCAGCTTAAGAACAGGGGGCTTCAATGGCTACACCTTC. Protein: CASSLRTGGFNGYTF.

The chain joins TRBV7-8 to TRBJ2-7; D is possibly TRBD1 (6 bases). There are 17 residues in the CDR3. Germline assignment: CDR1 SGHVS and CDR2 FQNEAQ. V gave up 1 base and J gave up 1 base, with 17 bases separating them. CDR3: CASSLVVGGPTSYEQYF. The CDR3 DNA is TGTGCCAGCAGCTTAGTGGTAGGGGGACCGACATCCTACGAGCAGTACTTC.

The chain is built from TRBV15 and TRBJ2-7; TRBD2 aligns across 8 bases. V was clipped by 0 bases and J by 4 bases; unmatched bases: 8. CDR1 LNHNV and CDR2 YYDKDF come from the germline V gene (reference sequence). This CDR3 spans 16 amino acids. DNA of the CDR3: TGTGCCACCAGCAGAGATCGCGGGAGGCTTTTTTACGAGCAGTACTTC. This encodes CATSRDRGRLFYEQYF.

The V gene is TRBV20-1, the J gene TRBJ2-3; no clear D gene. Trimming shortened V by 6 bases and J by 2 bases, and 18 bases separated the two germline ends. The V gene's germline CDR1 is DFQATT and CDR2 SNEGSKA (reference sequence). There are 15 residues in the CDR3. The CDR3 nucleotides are TGCAGTGCCAGTCCCCAGCGTAGTTCCACAGATACGCAGTATTTT. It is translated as CSASPQRSSTDTQYF.

The DNA of the CDR3 is TGTGCCATCATAAACCGCGGCACTGAAGCTTTCTTT. Its translation: CAIINRGTEAFF. V usage is TRBV28 and J usage is TRBJ1-1; unclear D gene. CDR1 and CDR2 (germline): MDHEN, SYDVKM. With 10 bases removed from V and 4 bases from J, the gap between germline ends came to 13 bases. The length of the CDR3 is 12 residues.